The T cell receptor beta chain described here comes from a study of blood T cell repertoires in COVID-19. Turning to the study itself: Sites across the United States, Italy and Spain contributed samples from acute and convalescent COVID-19. PBMCs, B-cell-depleted T cells, or T cells provided the cDNA or gDNA that made up the material.

In Seattle, patients joined the study during active infection and were tracked longitudinally. The CDR3 runs to 18 residues. The germline CDR1 and CDR2 sequences are MGHRA and YSYEKL. The V gene end was trimmed by 0 bases and the J gene end by 5 bases; junction bases not matched to a gene: 9. In the original processing: By means of reference gene primer amplification, nucleated cell counts were estimated. Measured with immunoSEQ multiplex PCR; TCRdb has only the in-frame clones, and not every one. V and J calls and clone size come straight from that table; D and trimming were deduced from the DNA. This sample yields about 440,000 clones, of which about nine tenths are seen a single time; roughly 13% belongs to the top ten.

Sequences were obtained from peripheral blood. This sequence joins TRBV4-1 and TRBJ2-3, with 12 bases fitting TRBD2. This TCR was sampled from a woman aged 45-65 years with COVID-19, enrolled during active disease. CDR3 DNA: TGCGCCAGCAGCCAAGAGCCTAGCGGGGGGGCCGTCTTAGATACGCAGTATTTT. Translating gives CASSQEPSGGAVLDTQYF.